This is a list of T cell receptor beta chains from one sample in a study of breast tumors, draining lymph nodes, adjacent tissues. MiXCR, applied by TCRdb to the multiplex PCR reads, yields one record per CDR3 protein. The table records under 110,000 distinct CDR3 sequences, roughly 33% of them present only once. Sequenced material: axillary lymph node tissue. Source of these receptors: a female donor with breast cancer. Some clones in this sample may be carry-over from other donors' samples. Each CDR3 is given with its conserved first and last residue. The D gene is left open where the match is weak. Some rows mark clone size as missing; the rest say once, few, many or name a class of expanded clone.

V	D	length	size	J	DNA	CDR3
TRBV11-3	TRBD1	15	many	TRBJ2-3	TGTGCCAGCAGCTTAGGACAGGGGGCGCGGGATACGCAGTATTTT	CASSLGQGARDTQYF
TRBV7-8	TRBD1	15	many	TRBJ1-5	TGTGCCAGCAGCTCAAGACAGGGAGCCTCTCAGCCCCAGCATTTT	CASSSRQGASQPQHF
TRBV2	TRBD1	13	medium-sized	TRBJ2-3	TGTGCCAGCAGTGTTGGGACAGGCGATACGCAGTATTTT	CASSVGTGDTQYF
TRBV5-1	TRBD2	16	many	TRBJ2-3	TGCGCCAGCAGCTTGGGCAGCGGGAGTGTCACAGATACGCAGTATTTT	CASSLGSGSVTDTQYF
TRBV7-3	TRBD1	14	many	TRBJ1-2	TGTGCCAGCAGCCCGCGACAGGGGGACTATGGCTACACCTTC	CASSPRQGDYGYTF
TRBV29-1	.	16	many	TRBJ2-7	TGCAGCGTCATAGGGGAGGGGGCAGCCTCTTCCTACGAGCAGTACTTC	CSVIGEGAASSYEQYF
TRBV3-1	TRBD1	17	few	TRBJ1-1	TGTGCCAGCAGCCCAGTCCCGGGACAGGGTATGAGCACTGAAGCTTTCTTT	CASSPVPGQGMSTEAFF
TRBV5-1	TRBD1	14	many	TRBJ2-5	TGCGCCAGCAGCGGGGACAGGGTCCAAGAGACCCAGTACTTC	CASSGDRVQETQYF
TRBV7-7	.	12	many	TRBJ2-1	TGTGCTAGCAGCCCCACGGGAAATGAGCAGTTCTTC	CASSPTGNEQFF
TRBV4-3	.	15	.	TRBJ1-4	TGCGCCAGCAGCCAAGGGATCCGAGGGTCGAGGGAACTGTTTTTT	CASSQGIRGSRELFF
TRBV28	.	14	many	TRBJ1-4	TGTGCCAGCAGTTTGGGTCTCGAGAATGAAAAACTGTTTTTT	CASSLGLENEKLFF
TRBV19	TRBD2	14	few	TRBJ2-3	TGTGCCACCGAGCTAGCGGGGGGCACGGATATGCAGTATTTT	CATELAGGTDMQYF
TRBV12-3/TRBV12-4	.	16	many	TRBJ1-3	TGTGCCAGCAGCCCGACTACAGGGTTCTCTGGAAACACCATATATTTT	CASSPTTGFSGNTIYF
TRBV10-3	TRBD2	15	many	TRBJ2-3	TGTGCCATCACCCGAAGCGGGGAAACCACAGATACGCAGTATTTT	CAITRSGETTDTQYF
TRBV29-1	.	15	.	TRBJ2-1	TGCAACGTTGTTCCTCTGGCGATATCTGCCAATGAGCAGTTCTTC	CNVVPLAISANEQFF
TRBV20-1	TRBD1	12	.	TRBJ1-2	TGCAGTGCTAGAGAGGGACAGCCTGGCTACACCTTC	CSAREGQPGYTF
TRBV4-3	.	17	many	TRBJ2-1	TGCGCCAGCACTGAAAACCCCCCCGGGGGGCGTAACAATGAGCAGTTCTTC	CASTENPPGGRNNEQFF
TRBV9	.	15	.	TRBJ2-3	TGTGCCAGCAGCGCGACTAGGTTGGGCACAGATACGCAGTATTTT	CASSATRLGTDTQYF
TRBV5-1	.	13	.	TRBJ1-1	TGCGCCAGCAGCTCAGGACAGAACACTGAAGCTGTCTTT	CASSSGQNTEAVF
TRBV20-1	TRBD1	13	many	TRBJ1-5	TGCAGTGCTAGGGGACAGGGGAATCAGCCCCAGCATTTT	CSARGQGNQPQHF
TRBV19	TRBD2	15	many	TRBJ2-1	TGTGCCAGTAGTCCTCGGACTAGCTCAGAGGTTGAGCAGTTCTTC	CASSPRTSSEVEQFF
TRBV27	TRBD1	14	.	TRBJ1-5	TGTGCCAGCAGTTCGGGACAGTTATCGCAGCCCCAGCATTTT	CASSSGQLSQPQHF
TRBV19	.	14	few	TRBJ1-1	TGTGCCAGTAAGTACCGGGACACCCTCTCTGAAGCTTTCTTT	CASKYRDTLSEAFF
TRBV19	.	19	many	TRBJ1-5	TGTGCCAGTAGTATAGATCGGGACCAGGGTCTGGTTGGCAATCAGCCCCAGCATTTT	CASSIDRDQGLVGNQPQHF
TRBV6-2/TRBV6-3	.	15	many	TRBJ1-4	TGTGCCAGCAGTTCCCCGACATATTTTAATGAAAAACTGTTTTTT	CASSSPTYFNEKLFF